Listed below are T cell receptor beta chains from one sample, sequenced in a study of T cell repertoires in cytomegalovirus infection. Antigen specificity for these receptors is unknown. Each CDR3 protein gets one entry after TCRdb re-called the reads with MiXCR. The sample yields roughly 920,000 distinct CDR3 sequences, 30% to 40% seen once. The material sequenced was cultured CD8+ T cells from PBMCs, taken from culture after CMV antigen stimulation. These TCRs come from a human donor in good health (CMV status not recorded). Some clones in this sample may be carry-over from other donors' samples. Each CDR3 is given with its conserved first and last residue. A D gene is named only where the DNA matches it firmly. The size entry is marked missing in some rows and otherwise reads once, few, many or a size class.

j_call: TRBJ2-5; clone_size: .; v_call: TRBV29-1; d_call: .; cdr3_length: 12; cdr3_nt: TGCAGCGCTTCAACGGCCCCCAAGACCCAGTACTTC; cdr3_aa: CSASTAPKTQYF
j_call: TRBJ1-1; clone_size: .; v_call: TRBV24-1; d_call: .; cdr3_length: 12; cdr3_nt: TGTGCCACCAGTGACCTAAACACTGAAGCTTTCTTT; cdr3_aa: CATSDLNTEAFF
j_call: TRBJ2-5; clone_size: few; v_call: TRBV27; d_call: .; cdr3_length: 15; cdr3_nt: TGTGCCAGCAGTTTCCTCGGAGGTGCAGAAGAGACCCAGTACTTC; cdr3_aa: CASSFLGGAEETQYF
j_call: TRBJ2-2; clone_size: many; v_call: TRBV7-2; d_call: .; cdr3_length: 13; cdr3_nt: TGTGCCAGCAGCTCTTTAGACACCGGGGAGCTGTTTTTT; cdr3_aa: CASSSLDTGELFF
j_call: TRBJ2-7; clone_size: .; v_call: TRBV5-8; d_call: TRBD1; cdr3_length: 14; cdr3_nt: TGTGCCAGCAGCTTGCGGACAGGGCCCTACGAGCAGTACTTC; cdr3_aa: CASSLRTGPYEQYF
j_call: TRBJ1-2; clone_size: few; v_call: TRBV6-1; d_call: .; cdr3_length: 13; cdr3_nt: TGTGCCAGCAGAGAAGACCCGGCGGATGGCTACACCTTC; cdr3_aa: CASREDPADGYTF
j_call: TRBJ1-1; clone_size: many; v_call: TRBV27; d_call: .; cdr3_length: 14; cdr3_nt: TGTGCCAGCAGTGTCACAGGGTTTTACACTGAAGCTTTCTTT; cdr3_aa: CASSVTGFYTEAFF
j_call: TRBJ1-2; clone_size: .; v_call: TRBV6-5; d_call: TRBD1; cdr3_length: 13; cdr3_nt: TGTGCCAGCAGTTACAGGACAGGGCAGGGCTACACCTTC; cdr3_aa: CASSYRTGQGYTF
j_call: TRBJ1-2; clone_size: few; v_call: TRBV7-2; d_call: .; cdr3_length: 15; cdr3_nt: TGTGCCAGCAGCTTAAACAGGGTAGCTAACTATGGCTACACCTTC; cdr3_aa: CASSLNRVANYGYTF
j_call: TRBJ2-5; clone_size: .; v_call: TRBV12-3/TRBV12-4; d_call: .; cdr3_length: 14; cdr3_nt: TGTGCCAGCAGTTTAGCGCTAATAGAGGAGACCCAGTACTTC; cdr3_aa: CASSLALIEETQYF
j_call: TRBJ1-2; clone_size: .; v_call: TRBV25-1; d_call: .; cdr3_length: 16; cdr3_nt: TGTGCCAGCAGTGAATATCGTTTCCCGGTCTACTATGGCTACACCTTC; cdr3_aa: CASSEYRFPVYYGYTF
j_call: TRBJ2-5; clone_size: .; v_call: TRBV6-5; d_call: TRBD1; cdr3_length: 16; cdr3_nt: TGTGCCAGCAGTTACTCCTTGCAGGGGGCCCGGGAGACCCAGTACTTC; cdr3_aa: CASSYSLQGARETQYF
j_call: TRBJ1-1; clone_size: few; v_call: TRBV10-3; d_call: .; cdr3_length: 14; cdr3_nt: TGTGCCATCAGTGACGTCGGAGCGAGAACTGAAGCTTTCTTT; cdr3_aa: CAISDVGARTEAFF
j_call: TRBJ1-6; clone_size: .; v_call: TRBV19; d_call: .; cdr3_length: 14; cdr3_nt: TGTGCCAGTAGTATGTCCAGGGAAGATTCACCCCTCCACTTT; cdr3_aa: CASSMSREDSPLHF
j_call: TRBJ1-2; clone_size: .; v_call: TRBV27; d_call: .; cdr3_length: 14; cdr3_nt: TGTGCCAGCAGTTTTGGCAGGGACTTCTATGGCTACACCTTC; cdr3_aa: CASSFGRDFYGYTF
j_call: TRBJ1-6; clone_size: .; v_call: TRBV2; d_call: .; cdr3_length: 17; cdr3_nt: TGTGCCAGCAGTGAGGGTCCCGGGAGCTCCTATAATTCACCCCTCCACTTT; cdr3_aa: CASSEGPGSSYNSPLHF
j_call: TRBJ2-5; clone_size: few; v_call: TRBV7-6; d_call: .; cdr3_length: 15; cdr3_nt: TGTGCCAGCAGCGGAAGGGACACGGGGGTAGAGACCCAGTACTTC; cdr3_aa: CASSGRDTGVETQYF
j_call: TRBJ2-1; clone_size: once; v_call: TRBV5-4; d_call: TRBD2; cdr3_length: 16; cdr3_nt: TGTGCCAGCAGCTTTAGCGGGGGAGCTGCCTACAATGAGCAGTTCTTC; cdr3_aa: CASSFSGGAAYNEQFF
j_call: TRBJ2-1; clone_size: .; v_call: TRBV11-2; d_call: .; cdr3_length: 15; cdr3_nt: TGTGCCAGCAACGCTCTGGTGGGGGGTTACAATGAGCAGTTCTTC; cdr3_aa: CASNALVGGYNEQFF
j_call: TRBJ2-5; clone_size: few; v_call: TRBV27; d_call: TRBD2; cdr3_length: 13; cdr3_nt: TGTGCCAGCAGTTTTGGGGAGGGGAAGACCCAGTACTTC; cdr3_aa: CASSFGEGKTQYF
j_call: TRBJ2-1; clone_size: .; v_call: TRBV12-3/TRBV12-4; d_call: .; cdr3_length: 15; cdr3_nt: TGTGCCAGCAGCCACTACCAGAGGACAGAGAATGAGCAGTTCTTC; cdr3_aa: CASSHYQRTENEQFF
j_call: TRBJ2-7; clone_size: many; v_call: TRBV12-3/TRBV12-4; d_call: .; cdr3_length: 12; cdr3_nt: TGTGCCAGTAGTCTAGGTCGCTACGAGCAGTACTTC; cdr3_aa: CASSLGRYEQYF
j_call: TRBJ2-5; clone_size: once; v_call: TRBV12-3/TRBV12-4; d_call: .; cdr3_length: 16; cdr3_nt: TGTGCCAGCAGTACCCGGACTGGCGGGCCCCAAGAGACCCAGTACTTC; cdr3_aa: CASSTRTGGPQETQYF